This T cell receptor (beta chain) emerged from a study of blood T cell repertoires in COVID-19. Study information: The United States, Italy and Spain were the sources of the acute and convalescent COVID-19 samples.

The authors' processing: From reference gene primer amplification, estimates of nucleated cell counts were derived. Libraries were prepared by immunoSEQ multiplex PCR; TCRdb keeps only in-frame clonotypes and omits some of them. V and J calls and clone size follow that table, whereas D and trimming were derived from the DNA. The sample includes 200,000 to 300,000 clones, about 91% of them seen just once. The CDR3 loop spans 14 amino acids. Looked up from germline, CDR1 is SNHLY and CDR2 is FYNNEI. V lost 7 bases, J lost 7 bases, and 11 bases stayed unmatched. The gene calls are TRBV2 and TRBJ1-1; 8 nucleotides match TRBD1. The sample taken for sequencing was peripheral blood. This clonotype was sampled from a man of 80 years or more with acute or convalescent COVID-19. The CDR3 bases are TGTGCCAGCATCCGGGACAGGCGGAGTCTTGAAGCTTTCTTT. Residues: CASIRDRRSLEAFF.